The entry below gives a single T cell receptor (beta chain) sequence along with its context. Its antigen remains unidentified. The PCR ran on 60 Vbeta and 13 Jbeta primers. Only in-frame clones appear in the TCRdb table, and some are missing; sequencing was by immunoSEQ multiplex PCR. The sample consists of around 130,000 clones, 80% to 90% of them appearing once. The data belong to a study of cytomegalovirus exposure and HLA in healthy donors. Study-level results: Reported results showed that the classifier diagnosed cytomegalovirus status with high specificity and sensitivity.

This CDR3 comprises 16 residues. Trimming shortened V by 2 bases and J by 2 bases, and 12 bases separated the two germline ends. The germline V gene has CDR1 SGHTA and CDR2 FQGNSA. Sequencing input: PBMCs. This TCR was recovered from a middle-aged man in good health and CMV-seronegative. The V gene is TRBV7-2, the J gene TRBJ1-4, with D possibly TRBD1 on 6 matching bases. As DNA, the CDR3 is TGTGCCAGCAGCTTATTAGGACAGACGACTAATGAAAAACTGTTTTTT. The encoded protein is CASSLLGQTTNEKLFF. Supplemented by reference TRBV7-2 and TRBJ1-4, the full variable domain reads GAGVSQSPSNKVTEKGKDVELRCDPISGHTALYWYRQSLGQGLEFLIYFQGNSAPDKSGLPSDRFSAERTGGSVSTLTIQRTQQEDSAVYLCASSLLGQTTNEKLFFGSGTQLSVL.